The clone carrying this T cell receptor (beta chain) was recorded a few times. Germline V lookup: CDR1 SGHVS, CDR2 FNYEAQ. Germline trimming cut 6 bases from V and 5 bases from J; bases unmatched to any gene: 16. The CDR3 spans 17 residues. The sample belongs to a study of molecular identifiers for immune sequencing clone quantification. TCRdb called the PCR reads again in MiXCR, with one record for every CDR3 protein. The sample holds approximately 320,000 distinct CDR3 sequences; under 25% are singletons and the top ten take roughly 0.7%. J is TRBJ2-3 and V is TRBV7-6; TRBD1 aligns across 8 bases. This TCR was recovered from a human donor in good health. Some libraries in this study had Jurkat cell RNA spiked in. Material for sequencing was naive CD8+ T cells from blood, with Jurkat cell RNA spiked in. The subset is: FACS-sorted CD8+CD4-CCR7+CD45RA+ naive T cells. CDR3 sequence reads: CASSGDRDRIVGDTQYF. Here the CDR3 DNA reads TGTGCCAGCAGTGGAGACCGGGACAGGATAGTGGGAGATACGCAGTATTTT.